The TCR beta chain described here comes from a study of radiotherapy plus CTLA-4 blockade in lung cancer. About the research overall: Disease control was achieved by 31% of patients, and objective responses by 18%.

Per the germline V gene, CDR1 is SGHRS and CDR2 is YFSETQ. CDR3 length equals 15 residues. Germline trimming cut 5 bases from V and 0 bases from J; bases unmatched to any gene: 3. Method: immunoSEQ multiplex PCR; TCRdb's copy keeps in-frame clones and lacks some. Altogether 25,000 to 40,000 clones are present, 70% being singletons, with the ten largest covering approximately 3.9%. Regarding this clone: Its antigen remains unidentified.

Study observations and caveats: Early blood T cell clone changes and increased post-radiation serum interferon-beta were reportedly the strongest response predictors.

The J gene is TRBJ2-2, the V gene TRBV5-1; 8 bases match TRBD2. The sequence was obtained from a human donor with non-small cell lung cancer who had stable disease on radiotherapy plus ipilimumab. The specimen comprised peripheral blood, sampled from a patient treated with radiotherapy plus ipilimumab. Here the CDR3 DNA reads TGCGCCAGCAGTGCGGGAGGAACGAACACCGGGGAGCTGTTTTTT. The encoded protein is CASSAGGTNTGELFF.